This T cell receptor beta chain was captured by sequencing in a study of T cell responses to AZD1222 COVID-19 vaccine. Some clones are missing from TCRdb's copy, which holds only in-frame ones; the method was immunoSEQ multiplex PCR. Altogether about 110,000 clones are present, more than 70% being singletons, with the ten largest covering roughly a sixth. CDR1 and CDR2 (germline): SQVTM, ANQGSEA. The CDR3 is 14 residues long. V lost 6 bases, J lost 2 bases, and 9 bases stayed unmatched. The sample was peripheral blood, taken on day 0 of AZD1222 vaccination. The TCR sequence derives from an adult in good health. This chain connects TRBV29-1 to TRBJ1-1, with 7 bases matching TRBD1. CDR3 amino acids: CSVLPTGFNTEAFF. CDR3 DNA: TGCAGCGTCCTACCGACAGGGTTCAACACTGAAGCTTTCTTT. Using reference TRBV29-1 and TRBJ1-1 for the parts outside the CDR3, the full variable domain is SAVISQKPSRDICQRGTSLTIQCQVDSQVTMMFWYRQQPGQSLTLIATANQGSEATYESGFVIDKFPISRPNLTFSTLTVSNMSPEDSSIYLCSVLPTGFNTEAFFGQGTRLTVV.